This is a list of T cell receptor beta chains from one sample in a study of T cell responses to AZD1222 COVID-19 vaccine. Repertoires were generated with immunoSEQ multiplex PCR, while TCRdb's copy carries only in-frame clones and drops some. The sample gives about 70,000 clones, 90% of which show up once; around 3.4% is in the top ten. The sample here was peripheral blood, taken 28 days after the second AZD1222 dose. Receptor source: an adult who received the AZD1222 COVID-19 vaccine. The CDR3 runs from the conserved cysteine through the conserved F or W. The D gene is left open where the match is weak. Size values are once, few and many counts, or a class for expanded clones, and some rows have none.

v_call	clone_size	j_call	d_call	cdr3_aa	cdr3_nt
TRBV6-9	.	TRBJ2-5	.	CASSFRGTEETQYF	TGTGCCAGCAGTTTTAGGGGGACGGAAGAGACCCAGTACTTC
TRBV7-9	.	TRBJ1-4	.	CASSLRAGDNEKLFF	TGTGCCAGCAGCTTAAGAGCAGGGGACAATGAAAAACTGTTTTTT
TRBV5-4	.	TRBJ2-2	TRBD2	CASSLSLAGGIPGELFF	TGTGCCAGCAGCTTGTCACTAGCGGGAGGGATACCCGGGGAGCTGTTTTTT
TRBV19	.	TRBJ1-1	.	CASTRDLNTEAFF	TGTGCCAGTACCCGGGACTTGAACACTGAAGCTTTCTTT
TRBV7-3	.	TRBJ2-1	.	CASSLRSPGLTYNEQFF	TGTGCCAGCAGCTTAAGGTCGCCAGGACTTACCTACAATGAGCAGTTCTTC
TRBV7-8	.	TRBJ2-3	.	CASSLQPTDTQYF	TGTGCCAGCAGCTTACAACCTACAGATACGCAGTATTTT
TRBV19	.	TRBJ2-4	TRBD2	CASKGKRGENIQYF	TGTGCCAGTAAGGGGAAGCGGGGGGAAAACATTCAGTACTTC
TRBV5-4	.	TRBJ1-2	.	CASSLGSDPGAYGYTF	TGTGCCAGCAGCTTGGGGTCCGACCCCGGGGCGTATGGCTACACCTTC
TRBV7-9	.	TRBJ1-5	.	CASSFQVGGLSQPQHF	TGTGCCAGCAGCTTTCAGGTTGGGGGCTTATCCCAGCCCCAGCATTTT
TRBV11-3	few	TRBJ2-3	TRBD2	CASSPPRLAGADTQYF	TGTGCCAGCAGCCCCCCCCGACTAGCGGGAGCAGATACGCAGTATTTT
TRBV3-1/TRBV3-2	.	TRBJ1-3	.	CASSQGKTHSGNTIYF	TGTGCCAGCAGCCAAGGAAAGACCCACTCTGGAAACACCATATATTTT
TRBV5-1	.	TRBJ1-2	.	CASSLSRLGSDGYTF	TGCGCCAGCAGCTTGAGTCGGTTGGGGTCCGATGGCTACACCTTC
TRBV5-4	.	TRBJ2-3	TRBD1	CASSWDRGTTDTQYF	TGTGCCAGCAGCTGGGACAGGGGGACCACAGATACGCAGTATTTT
TRBV12-3/TRBV12-4	.	TRBJ2-4	.	CASSWRFKNIQYF	TGTGCCAGCAGTTGGAGATTCAAAAACATTCAGTACTTC
TRBV6-2/TRBV6-3	.	TRBJ1-5	.	CASSPGGNQPQHF	TGTGCCAGCAGTCCCGGGGGCAATCAGCCCCAGCATTTT
TRBV4-1	once	TRBJ1-2	.	CASSQAGWAYGYTF	TGCGCCAGCAGCCAAGCAGGGTGGGCCTATGGCTACACCTTC
TRBV20-1	.	TRBJ2-2	.	CSARGGGELFF	TGCAGTGCTAGAGGGGGCGGGGAGCTGTTTTTT
TRBV12-3/TRBV12-4	.	TRBJ1-2	TRBD1	CASHRGADGYTF	TGTGCCAGCCACAGGGGCGCGGATGGCTACACCTTC
TRBV29-1	once	TRBJ1-2	.	CSVEKSQGYYGYTF	TGCAGCGTTGAAAAATCCCAGGGTTACTATGGCTACACCTTC
TRBV4-1	few	TRBJ2-1	.	CASSQRKGSSYNEQFF	TGCGCCAGCAGCCAACGTAAAGGTAGCTCCTACAATGAGCAGTTCTTC
TRBV13	.	TRBJ1-1	.	CASSLGTVMNTEAFF	TGTGCCAGCAGCTTAGGGACAGTTATGAACACTGAAGCTTTCTTT
TRBV4-2	.	TRBJ1-4	.	CASSQEGGRAPEKLFF	TGTGCCAGCAGCCAAGAAGGTGGCAGGGCCCCGGAAAAACTGTTTTTT
TRBV7-3	.	TRBJ2-7	TRBD1	CASSPQTGGSYEQYF	TGTGCCAGCAGCCCTCAGACAGGGGGCTCCTACGAGCAGTACTTC
TRBV5-4	once	TRBJ2-1	TRBD2	CASSLLAGGNEQFF	TGTGCCAGCAGCCTACTAGCGGGGGGTAATGAGCAGTTCTTC